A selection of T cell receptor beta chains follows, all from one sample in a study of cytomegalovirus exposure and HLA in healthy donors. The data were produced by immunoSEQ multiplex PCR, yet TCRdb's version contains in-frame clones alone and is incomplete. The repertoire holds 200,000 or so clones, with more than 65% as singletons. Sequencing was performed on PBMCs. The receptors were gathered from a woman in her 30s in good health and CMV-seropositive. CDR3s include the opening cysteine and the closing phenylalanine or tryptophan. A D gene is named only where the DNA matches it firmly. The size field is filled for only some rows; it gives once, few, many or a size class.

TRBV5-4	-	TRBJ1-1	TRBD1	CASSGNRGLGTEAFF	TGTGCCAGCAGCGGGAACAGGGGGTTAGGCACTGAAGCTTTCTTT
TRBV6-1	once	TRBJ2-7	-	CASMSPTYEQYF	TGTGCCAGCATGAGTCCCACTTACGAGCAGTACTTC
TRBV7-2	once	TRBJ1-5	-	CASSSSGALSNQPQHF	TGTGCCAGCAGCTCTAGTGGGGCCCTAAGCAATCAGCCCCAGCATTTT
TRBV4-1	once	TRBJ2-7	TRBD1	CASSPPGQAYEQYF	TGCGCCAGCAGCCCCCCGGGACAGGCCTACGAGCAGTACTTC
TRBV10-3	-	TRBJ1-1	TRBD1	CAIAQITGGTEAFF	TGTGCCATCGCCCAGATCACAGGGGGCACTGAAGCTTTCTTT
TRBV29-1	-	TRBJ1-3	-	CSVEEGGAHSGNTIYF	TGCAGCGTTGAAGAGGGGGGGGCGCACTCTGGAAACACCATATATTTT
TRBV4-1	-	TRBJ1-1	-	CASSHLESGRAFF	TGCGCCAGCAGCCACCTCGAAAGTGGGAGAGCTTTCTTT
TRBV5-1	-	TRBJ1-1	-	CATRTANMNTEAFF	TGCGCCACGCGGACAGCCAATATGAACACTGAAGCTTTCTTT
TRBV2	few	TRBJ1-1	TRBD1	CASRGQGGTEAFF	TGTGCCAGCAGGGGACAGGGAGGCACTGAAGCTTTCTTT
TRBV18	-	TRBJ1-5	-	CASSPEWPGGQPQHF	TGTGCCAGCTCACCAGAGTGGCCGGGAGGTCAGCCCCAGCATTTT
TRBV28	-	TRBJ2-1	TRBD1	CASCVQGAWDEQFF	TGTGCCAGCTGCGTTCAGGGGGCATGGGATGAGCAGTTCTTC
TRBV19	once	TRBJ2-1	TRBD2	CASSIGAGGRNEQFF	TGTGCCAGTAGTATTGGAGCGGGAGGTAGGAATGAGCAGTTCTTC
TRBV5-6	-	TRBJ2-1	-	CASSLVPAEAYNEQFF	TGTGCCAGCAGCTTGGTTCCAGCGGAAGCCTACAATGAGCAGTTCTTC
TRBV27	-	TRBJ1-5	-	CASSLGQGSQPQHF	TGTGCCAGCAGTTTAGGGCAGGGTAGTCAGCCCCAGCATTTT
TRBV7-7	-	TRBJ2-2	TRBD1	CASSRTGAGELFF	TGTGCTAGCAGCCGGACAGGGGCCGGGGAGCTGTTTTTT
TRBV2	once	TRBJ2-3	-	CASSPGTDTQYF	TGTGCCAGCAGCCCGGGCACAGATACGCAGTATTTT
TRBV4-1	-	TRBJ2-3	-	CASSHTPGSLADTQYF	TGCGCCAGCAGCCATACCCCGGGGTCCCTCGCAGATACGCAGTATTTT
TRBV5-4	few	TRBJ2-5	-	CASSTDTLETQYF	TGTGCCAGCAGCACGGACACGCTCGAGACCCAGTACTTC
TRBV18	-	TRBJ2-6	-	CASSPSGSGANVLTF	TGTGCCAGCTCACCGTCGGGCTCTGGGGCCAACGTCCTGACTTTC
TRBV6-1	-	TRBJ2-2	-	CASSAIGTSINTGELFF	TGTGCCAGCAGTGCGATAGGGACTTCAATCAACACCGGGGAGCTGTTTTTT
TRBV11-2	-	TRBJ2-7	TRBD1	CASSLESGGSYEQYF	TGTGCCAGCAGCTTAGAGTCAGGGGGCTCCTACGAGCAGTACTTC
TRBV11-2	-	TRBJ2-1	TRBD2	CASSSRRLAGRAGFAGFF	TGTGCCAGCAGCTCGCGCCGTCTAGCCGGGAGGGCGGGTTTTGCCGGATTCTTC
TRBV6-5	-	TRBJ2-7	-	CASSRVPGEGEQYF	TGTGCCAGCAGCAGAGTCCCCGGGGAAGGGGAGCAGTACTTC